This T cell receptor (beta chain) was identified during a study of T-cell reconstitution after alpha-beta-depleted transplantation in children. This clonotype showed up many times. The CDR3 spans 15 residues. Trimming removed 3 bases from V and 7 bases from J; junction bases left unmatched: 4. In germline, CDR1 is LNHNV, CDR2 YYDKDF (reference sequence). Unique molecular identifiers featured in how the TCRbeta library was prepared. TCRdb re-analysed the PCR reads in MiXCR, keeping a single row per CDR3 protein. The sample holds around 680,000 distinct CDR3 sequences, 16% seen once. The chain joins TRBV15 to TRBJ2-7; 15 bases match TRBD2. This receptor was taken from a human donor who donated a stem cell graft to a child with acute myeloid leukemia. The material sequenced was PBMCs from the stem cell graft donor, taken from the stem cell graft. CDR3 protein: CATSRGLAGGGEQYF. CDR3 DNA: TGTGCCACCAGCAGGGGACTAGCGGGGGGAGGGGAGCAGTACTTC. The full variable domain, completed using reference TRBV15 and TRBJ2-7, is DAMVIQNPRYQVTQFGKPVTLSCSQTLNHNVMYWYQQKSSQAPKLLFHYYDKDFNNEADTPDNFQSRRPNTSFCFLDIRSPGLGDTAMYLCATSRGLAGGGEQYFGPGTRLTVT.